This TCR beta chain comes out of a study of cytomegalovirus exposure and HLA in healthy donors. Study summary: Earlier results showed roughly 120 million unique TCR beta sequences derived from approximately 170 million T cells. General observations from the study: A link between a missense DCLRE1C variant and TCR beta V- and J-gene trimming emerged from a later analysis. A few V segments could not be told apart, such as TRBV6-2 and TRBV6-3, and were left out. The listing of 150 to 200 TCR beta chains classed them as cytomegalovirus-associated.

Use of 60 Vbeta and 13 Jbeta primers characterized the PCR. Using immunoSEQ multiplex PCR, the repertoire was profiled, and TCRdb retains in-frame clones only, with some absent. Seen here are 45,000 to 55,000 clones, around 80% observed once, and the top ten hold around 8.1%. This CDR3 spans 14 amino acids. The germline gives CDR1 MNHEY, CDR2 SVGAGI. The J segment lost 2 bases and the V segment lost 8 bases, leaving 2 bases of the junction unmatched. To note about this clone: As yet, its antigen is unknown.

The receptor was isolated from a man aged 25 to 40 in good health and CMV-seropositive. V and J are TRBV6-5 and TRBJ2-2; 10 bases line up with TRBD1. Sequencing was carried out using PBMCs. CDR3 in amino acids: CASDRGHNTGELFF. In DNA form, the CDR3 reads TGTGCCAGCGACAGGGGGCATAACACCGGGGAGCTGTTTTTT.